Sequencing of this TCR beta chain was carried out in a study of T cells in narcolepsy. Study conclusions and caveats: Some memory CD4+ repertoires had no autoreactive clone sequences. Autoreactive HCRT-specific and TRIB2-specific clonotypes were marked in same-patient CSF-versus-blood CD4+ comparisons. Healthy controls reportedly lacked the autoreactive clonotypes serially found in patients' blood.

After removal of 1 base from V and 6 bases from J, the junction contained 9 bases not matched to a gene. This CDR3 region has 16 residues. The germline V gene encodes CDR1 MGHRA and CDR2 YSYEKL. This clone has more than one count but fewer than ten. As yet, its antigen is unknown. Produced via immunoSEQ multiplex PCR; TCRdb's table is partial and in-frame only. The table shows about 40,000 clones, with approximately 90% occurring only once. The receptor's source is a human donor with narcolepsy. The chain has TRBV4-1 and TRBJ1-5; 7 nucleotides agree with TRBD1. Sequencing used CD45RA- memory CD4+ T cells from PBMCs. The CDR3 protein is CASSQGGGGRIQPQHF. CDR3 DNA: TGCGCCAGCAGCCAAGGTGGAGGGGGCAGAATTCAGCCCCAGCATTTT.